The 8 T cell receptor beta chains below come from one sample, sequenced in a study of cytomegalovirus exposure and HLA in healthy donors. PCR amplification relied on 60 Vbeta primers (plus 13 Jbeta primers). Using immunoSEQ multiplex PCR, the repertoire was profiled, and TCRdb retains in-frame clones only, with some absent. The sample includes 150,000 to 200,000 clones, more than 75% seen only once; the top ten take more than 2%. What was sequenced was PBMCs. The receptor source for this set is a young man in good health and CMV-seropositive.

This clone was observed a few times. This sequence joins TRBV2 and TRBJ2-7; D is perhaps TRBD1 (6 bases). Germline CDR1 SNHLY, CDR2 FYNNEI. V was cut by 6 bases and J by 9 bases, with 15 bases left in between. The CDR3 spans 12 residues. The DNA of the CDR3 is TGTGCCAGCAGCCCGGACAGTTCAGGGCAGTACTTC. It encodes CASSPDSSGQYF.

This clone was observed once. The sample contains more than one DNA sequence encoding this CDR3. The chain has TRBV6-6 and TRBJ2-5; the D gene is possibly TRBD2 (6 bases). The length of the CDR3 is 14 residues. Trimming removed 6 bases at V and 5 bases at J, with 16 bases between. CDR1 and CDR2 (germline): MNHNY, SVGAGI (reference sequence). The CDR3 bases are TGTGCCAGCAGAACTTTCGGGAGTCAGGAGACCCAGTACTTC. Translating it yields CASRTFGSQETQYF.

The chain joins TRBV6-5 to TRBJ1-1; 7 bases align to TRBD1. V was clipped by 6 bases and J by 3 bases; unmatched bases: 4. This CDR3 contains 13 residues. In germline, CDR1 is MNHEY, CDR2 SVGAGI. CDR3 sequence reads: CASSPQGDTEAFF. The CDR3 DNA reads as TGTGCCAGCAGCCCCCAGGGGGACACTGAAGCTTTCTTT.

This rearrangement joins TRBV18 to TRBJ1-2; no clear D. The CDR3 runs 13 residues. Germline V CDR1 and CDR2: KGHSH, LQKENI. V was clipped by 5 bases and J by 0 bases, with 7 bases between them. The DNA for the CDR3 is TGTGCCAGCTCAACCACGGCTAACTATGGCTACACCTTC. Translated: CASSTTANYGYTF.

This clone showed up just once. The chain has TRBV7-9 and TRBJ2-1; 7 nucleotides agree with TRBD1. Germline V gene data show CDR1 as SEHNR and CDR2 as FQNEAQ (reference sequence). V was pared by 4 bases and J by 2 bases, with 8 bases of the junction left unmatched. This CDR3 has 16 residues. CDR3 loop: CASSSFEGTAYNEQFF. The CDR3 DNA reads TGTGCCAGCAGCTCTTTTGAGGGGACAGCCTACAATGAGCAGTTCTTC.

J is TRBJ1-2 and V is TRBV25-1, with 7 bases fitting TRBD1. V was pared by 4 bases and J by 3 bases, with 5 bases of the junction left unmatched. Germline loops: CDR1 MGHDK, CDR2 SYGVNS. The CDR3 runs to 14 residues. DNA of the CDR3: TGTGCCAGCAGTGGAACGGGACAGTACTATGGCTACACCTTC. Translated, it gives CASSGTGQYYGYTF.

The gene calls are TRBV5-1 and TRBJ2-3; 12 bases agree with TRBD2. Germline-derived CDR1 and CDR2 are SGHRS and YFSETQ. With 3 bases clipped from V and 3 bases from J, the junction kept 5 bases outside the gene matches. The CDR3 covers 16 residues. The CDR3 nucleotides read TGCGCCAGCAGCTCGGACCTAGCGGGGGGGACAGATACGCAGTATTTT. This translates into CASSSDLAGGTDTQYF.

This clone was detected once. J is TRBJ2-2 and V is TRBV30; D not certain. V lost 4 bases and J 6 bases, leaving 6 bases between the germline ends. Germline CDR1 and CDR2: GTSNPN and SVGIG (reference sequence). This CDR3 is 11 amino acids long. In DNA, the CDR3 is TGTGCCTGGAACATGGCCGGGGAGCTGTTTTTT. The encoded protein is CAWNMAGELFF.